The 11 T cell receptor beta chains in this list originate from one sample, sequenced in a study of blood T cell repertoires in COVID-19. Clones were read by immunoSEQ multiplex PCR, and TCRdb kept only the in-frame ones, dropping some. In the table there are about 200,000 clones, 88% of which are singletons. Sequences were obtained from peripheral blood. These receptors originate from a middle-aged man with active or convalescent COVID-19.

The genes are TRBV28 and TRBJ2-2; perhaps TRBD2 as D (6 bases). Germline lookup yields CDR1 MDHEN and CDR2 SYDVKM. The CDR3 totals 15 residues. The V and J ends lost 3 bases and 6 bases respectively, with 14 bases between them. The CDR3 loop reads CASSLPTAGSGELFF. CDR3 in DNA: TGTGCCAGCAGTTTGCCTACAGCGGGCTCCGGGGAGCTGTTTTTT.

The rearrangement uses TRBV5-4 and TRBJ2-1; 8 bases map to TRBD1. Germline loops: CDR1 SGHNT, CDR2 YYREEE (reference sequence). The V and J ends lost 2 bases and 1 base, in that order; junction bases with no gene match: 5. CDR3 size: 16 residues. This chain's CDR3 is CASSFARGLSYNEQFF. The CDR3, as DNA: TGTGCCAGCAGCTTTGCCAGGGGGCTGTCCTACAATGAGCAGTTCTTC.

The CDR3 nucleotides read TGCGCCAGCACCCCGGGTGGTCCGTCCTACAATGAGCAGTTCTTC. Its translation is CASTPGGPSYNEQFF. This chain connects TRBV5-1 to TRBJ2-1; D is undetermined. The V gene lost 6 bases and the J gene lost 1 base, with 14 bases spanning the gap. The CDR3 spans 15 residues. CDR1 is SGHRS and CDR2 is YFSETQ in the germline V gene.

The chain carries TRBV15 and TRBJ1-1; unclear D gene. This CDR3 is 13 amino acids long. The ends were cut back, 5 bases at V and 5 bases at J, with 12 bases in the middle. CDR1 is LNHNV and CDR2 is YYDKDF in the germline V gene (reference sequence). The CDR3 DNA follows: TGTGCCACCAGCCGGCTGAGGGAAACTGAAGCTTTCTTT. As protein: CATSRLRETEAFF. Drawing the rest from reference TRBV15 and TRBJ1-1, the complete variable domain is DAMVIQNPRYQVTQFGKPVTLSCSQTLNHNVMYWYQQKSSQAPKLLFHYYDKDFNNEADTPDNFQSRRPNTSFCFLDIRSPGLGDTAMYLCATSRLRETEAFFGQGTRLTVV.

Here the CDR3 DNA reads TGTGCCAGCTCACCAGTACAGTTCTCTGGAAACACCATATATTTT. Its translation: CASSPVQFSGNTIYF. This chain joins TRBV18 and TRBJ1-3, with D unclear. The CDR3 consists of 15 residues. Germline lookup yields CDR1 KGHSH and CDR2 LQKENI. Trimming shortened V by 2 bases and J by 0 bases, and 8 bases separated the two germline ends.

The rearrangement joins TRBV7-8 to TRBJ2-2, with a weak D call TRBD1 (6 bases). Deletions cut 6 bases from V and 0 bases from J, with 14 bases between. CDR3 length equals 16 residues. The germline CDR1 and CDR2 sequences are SGHVS and FQNEAQ. The CDR3 is CASSKYRETNTGELFF. The DNA for the CDR3 is TGTGCCAGCAGTAAGTACAGGGAAACGAACACCGGGGAGCTGTTTTTT.

The rearrangement uses TRBV7-2 and TRBJ2-3; 8 bases line up with TRBD1. V gave up 5 bases and J gave up 5 bases; unmatched junction bases: 12. Per germline, CDR1 SGHTA and CDR2 FQGNSA. The CDR3 contains 16 residues. This chain's CDR3 is CASSPVADRVGDTQYF. The CDR3 bases are TGTGCCAGCAGCCCCGTAGCGGACAGGGTGGGAGATACGCAGTATTTT.

The gene calls are TRBV7-9 and TRBJ1-2, with 7 bases aligning to TRBD1. Trimming cost V 2 bases and J 8 bases; bases outside gene matches: 17. The CDR3 is 17 residues long. CDR1 is SEHNR, CDR2 FQNEAQ, per germline (reference sequence). The CDR3 nucleotides are TGTGCCAGCAGCTTACCAGAGGGACAGACGCGGAACTGGGGCTACACCTTC. Its translation: CASSLPEGQTRNWGYTF.

The chain couples TRBV2 to TRBJ2-5, with 11 nucleotides matching TRBD2. CDR3 size: 18 residues. With 4 bases clipped from V and 2 bases from J, the junction kept 12 bases outside the gene matches. In germline, CDR1 is SNHLY, CDR2 FYNNEI. Here the CDR3 DNA reads TGTGCCAGCAGTGTCAGTCTAGCGGGAGGACCCCCACAAGAGACCCAGTACTTC. Residues: CASSVSLAGGPPQETQYF.

The rearrangement joins TRBV6-5 to TRBJ1-2, with D perhaps matching TRBD1 (6 bases). The CDR3 length is 15 residues. Trimming removed 4 bases from V and 5 bases from J, with 17 bases in between. Germline V gene data show CDR1 as MNHEY and CDR2 as SVGAGI. The CDR3 DNA sequence: TGTGCCAGCAGTTCAATGGACAGTTATTGGTATGGCTACACCTTC. Its protein is CASSSMDSYWYGYTF.

This chain connects TRBV28 to TRBJ2-7; a weak D match, TRBD1 (5 bases). V dropped 10 bases and J dropped 5 bases, with 18 bases sitting between them. The CDR3 length is 13 residues. Per the germline V gene, CDR1 is MDHEN and CDR2 is SYDVKM. The CDR3 spells CATRWQGNDEQYF. The CDR3 coding sequence is TGTGCCACCCGGTGGCAGGGAAATGACGAGCAGTACTTC.